A selection of T cell receptor beta chains follows, all from one sample in a study of cytomegalovirus exposure and HLA in healthy donors. Measured with immunoSEQ multiplex PCR; TCRdb has only the in-frame clones, and not every one. The sample yields about 110,000 clones, roughly 69% seen once. The sequencing sample was made of PBMCs. These receptors were collected from a woman aged 25 to 39 in good health and CMV-seronegative. The conserved cysteine and the conserved F or W are not part of the CDR3 here. A D gene is named only where the DNA matches it firmly.

CDR3	V	D
ASSVGWATDTQY	TRBV9	.
ASSYNQGSGSPLH	TRBV6-6	.
ASSSGNPGDTEAF	TRBV5-1	.
ASSPWRESSYNEQF	TRBV18	TRBD2
ASRGQGAVQPQH	TRBV19	TRBD1
ASSLSWTSGRRETQY	TRBV28	TRBD2
ASSLRQGKMGKLF	TRBV5-6	TRBD1
ASTMTLAGTYEQY	TRBV6-1	TRBD2
ASSIDLEVQGTSGANVLT	TRBV19	.
AISDPLALREQF	TRBV10-3	.
ASSVSMGQGAGELF	TRBV9	TRBD1
ASSEGGLGLEQY	TRBV2	.
ASSWTGGEADTQY	TRBV28	TRBD1
ASSLTLAGGPHEQY	TRBV11-2	TRBD2
ASRAGQGYIEQY	TRBV6-5	TRBD1
ASSSGGYNEQF	TRBV28	TRBD1